What follows are 27 T cell receptor beta chains derived from one specimen sequenced in a study of T-cell reconstitution after alpha-beta-depleted transplantation in children. Unique molecular identifiers tagged the TCRbeta library. From the PCR reads, TCRdb called clonotypes with MiXCR, one entry per CDR3 protein. Among approximately 350,000 distinct CDR3 sequences listed, about an eighth were seen once. The material sequenced was PBMCs, taken from the stem cell graft. Receptor source: a human donor who donated a stem cell graft to a child with Fanconi anemia.

The J gene is TRBJ2-3, the V gene TRBV10-2; maybe TRBD1 (5 bases). The CDR3 sequence is 12 residues long. CDR1 is WSHSY, CDR2 SAAADI, per germline. V lost 6 bases and J lost 5, with 9 bases in between. The DNA for the CDR3 is TGCGCCAGCAGCGCCGACAGAGATACGCAGTATTTT. Residues: CASSADRDTQYF.

This clonotype was recorded at least ten times. V usage is TRBV5-4 and J usage is TRBJ2-1, with D possibly TRBD2 on 6 matching bases. The ends were cut back, 4 bases at V and 0 bases at J, with 14 bases in the middle. The CDR3 covers 16 residues. CDR1 and CDR2 (germline): SGHNT, YYREEE (reference sequence). The CDR3 nucleotides are TGTGCCAGCAGCCGCCCCCCACTAGCCTCCTACAATGAGCAGTTCTTC. It encodes CASSRPPLASYNEQFF.

This clonotype was observed at least ten times. The V gene is TRBV5-1, the J gene TRBJ2-5; possibly TRBD1 for D (5 bases). V lost 7 bases and J 2 bases, leaving 9 bases between the germline ends. The CDR3 has 12 amino acids. Germline V CDR1 and CDR2: SGHRS, YFSETQ. CDR3: CASYQGQETQYF. DNA of the CDR3: TGCGCCAGCTACCAGGGACAAGAGACCCAGTACTTC.

The table lists this clonotype with many counts. V and J are TRBV5-1 and TRBJ1-2; 7 bases map to TRBD1. J was trimmed by 4 bases and V by 0 bases; bases with no gene match: 6. Germline loops: CDR1 SGHRS, CDR2 YFSETQ. The CDR3 spans 15 residues. CDR3 residues: CASSLAGDRAYGYTF. CDR3 DNA sequence: TGCGCCAGCAGCTTGGCTGGGGACAGAGCCTATGGCTACACCTTC.

There are many counts of this clonotype. V gene TRBV20-1 combines with J gene TRBJ2-2; 8 bases map to TRBD1. Germline loops: CDR1 DFQATT, CDR2 SNEGSKA (reference sequence). The V and J ends lost 6 bases and 5 bases, in that order; junction bases with no gene match: 5. The CDR3 totals 13 residues. The CDR3 coding sequence is TGCAGTGCCTGGACAGGGAGGACCGGGGAGCTGTTTTTT. This encodes CSAWTGRTGELFF.

This clonotype appeared a few times. The rearrangement links TRBV7-9 to TRBJ2-3; 14 bases line up with TRBD2. CDR1 is SEHNR and CDR2 is FQNEAQ in the germline V gene (reference sequence). Unmatched junction bases numbered 6, after V lost 5 bases and J lost 5 bases. The CDR3 is 16 residues long. CDR3 protein: CASSKGTSGGVDTQYF. The CDR3 region has the DNA TGTGCCAGCAGCAAAGGGACTAGCGGGGGCGTAGATACGCAGTATTTT.

The chain employs TRBV7-2 and TRBJ1-2, with D possibly TRBD1 on 5 matching bases. Germline V gene sequence: CDR1 SGHTA, CDR2 FQGNSA. Between the trimmed V and J ends, which lost 5 bases and 1 base, there was a span of 14 bases. This CDR3 contains 15 residues. The CDR3 DNA reads TGTGCCAGCAGCACCCCGGGGGGGATTAACTATGGCTACACCTTC. Protein sequence: CASSTPGGINYGYTF.

This clonotype was observed at least ten times. Here the CDR3 reads CASRTSGGTDTQYF. Written as DNA, the CDR3 is TGTGCCAGCAGGACTAGCGGGGGAACAGATACGCAGTATTTT. This chain connects TRBV6-2 or TRBV6-3 to TRBJ2-3; 12 bases map to TRBD2. After removal of 6 bases from V and 3 bases from J, the junction contained 1 base not matched to a gene. The germline gives CDR1 MNHEY, CDR2 SVGEGT. The CDR3 length is 14 residues.

This clonotype came up a few times. The chain uses TRBV5-1 and TRBJ2-3; the D gene is possibly TRBD2 (6 bases). V was cut by 3 bases and J by 6 bases, with 14 bases left in between. The CDR3 loop spans 14 amino acids. CDR1 and CDR2 (germline): SGHRS, YFSETQ. CDR3 region: CASSSAGRTDTQYF. CDR3 sequence (DNA): TGCGCCAGCAGCTCGGCGGGACGGACCGATACGCAGTATTTT.

The sample holds many counts of this clonotype. V and J are TRBV7-2 and TRBJ1-2; D may be TRBD1 (5 bases). V lost 2 bases and J 4 bases, leaving 11 bases between the germline ends. CDR1 and CDR2 from the germline V gene are SGHTA and FQGNSA. The CDR3 runs to 14 residues. CDR3 protein: CASSLTRDGYGYTF. DNA of the CDR3: TGTGCCAGCAGCTTAACGCGGGACGGCTATGGCTACACCTTC.

This clonotype was seen a few times. This sequence joins TRBV7-9 and TRBJ2-1; TRBD1 matches at 8 bases. The V and J ends lost 7 bases and 3 bases, in that order; junction bases with no gene match: 8. CDR1 is SEHNR and CDR2 is FQNEAQ in the germline V gene (reference sequence). The CDR3 is 15 residues long. CDR3 DNA: TGTGCCAGCAACTTCGGACAGGGTTTCTACAATGAGCAGTTCTTC. It encodes CASNFGQGFYNEQFF.

This clonotype was detected only a few times. The gene calls are TRBV5-1 and TRBJ2-5; the D is unclear. The CDR3 has 15 amino acids. CDR1 is SGHRS and CDR2 is YFSETQ in the germline V gene. Deletions cut 0 bases from V and 5 bases from J, with 14 bases between. CDR3 sequence reads: CASSLEGLPRETQYF. In DNA form, the CDR3 reads TGCGCCAGCAGCTTGGAGGGTCTACCCCGGGAGACCCAGTACTTC. The full variable domain, rest sourced from reference TRBV5-1 and TRBJ2-5, is KAGVTQTPRYLIKTRGQQVTLSCSPISGHRSVSWYQQTPGQGLQFLFEYFSETQRNKGNFPGRFSGRQFSNSRSEMNVSTLELGDSALYLCASSLEGLPRETQYFGPGTRLLVL.

This clonotype has ten or more counts. V gene TRBV28 combines with J gene TRBJ2-2; D is ambiguous. The V gene's germline CDR1 is MDHEN and CDR2 SYDVKM. Trimming removed 6 bases at V and 5 bases at J, with 7 bases between. CDR3 size: 12 residues. The CDR3 protein is CASSRPTGELFF. As DNA, the CDR3 is TGTGCCAGCAGCCGACCAACCGGGGAGCTGTTTTTT.

This clonotype was recorded many times. The gene calls are TRBV28 and TRBJ1-4; the match to TRBD1 covers 7 bases. Germline V gene sequence: CDR1 MDHEN, CDR2 SYDVKM. The CDR3 runs 18 residues. V was pared by 4 bases and J by 0 bases, with 11 bases of the junction left unmatched. The CDR3 nucleotides are TGTGCCAGCAGTTACTTTCAGGGGGGGGTTGCAACTAATGAAAAACTGTTTTTT. It translates to CASSYFQGGVATNEKLFF.

The table lists this clonotype with a few counts. This chain joins TRBV12-3 or TRBV12-4 and TRBJ2-3; D not resolved. The CDR3 totals 14 residues. Trimming removed 3 bases from V and 0 bases from J, with 7 bases in between. CDR3 nucleotide sequence: TGTGCCAGCAGTTTGTACCAAAGCACAGATACGCAGTATTTT. Protein: CASSLYQSTDTQYF.

This clonotype was observed a handful of times. This chain uses TRBV9 with TRBJ1-3, with TRBD1 as a possible D gene (5 bases). The ends were cut back, 0 bases at V and 0 bases at J, with 10 bases in the middle. The CDR3 spans 16 residues. Germline lookup yields CDR1 SGDLS and CDR2 YYNGEE. CDR3 sequence reads: CASSVGHRYSGNTIYF. CDR3 sequence (DNA): TGTGCCAGCAGCGTAGGGCACAGGTACTCTGGAAACACCATATATTTT.

The chain employs TRBV5-6 and TRBJ2-1; perhaps TRBD2 as D (6 bases). V lost 5 bases and J 7 bases, leaving 16 bases between the germline ends. CDR1 is SGHDT, CDR2 YYEEEE, per germline. The CDR3 spans 14 residues. This chain's CDR3 is CASSSTSGRNEQFF. The CDR3 DNA reads as TGTGCCAGCAGTTCGACCTCAGGGAGGAATGAGCAGTTCTTC.

This clonotype turned up a few times. The rearrangement joins TRBV9 to TRBJ2-4, with 8 bases identical to TRBD1. Germline CDR1 and CDR2: SGDLS and YYNGEE. CDR3 size: 15 residues. The trim removed 0 bases at V and 5 bases at J, leaving 4 bases unmatched. In DNA form, the CDR3 reads TGTGCCAGCAGCGTAGACGGGACAGGAGAAAACATTCAGTACTTC. Its translation is CASSVDGTGENIQYF.

The table lists this clonotype with many counts. V gene TRBV6-5 combines with J gene TRBJ2-7; D is perhaps TRBD1 (5 bases). The CDR3 extends over 12 amino acids. The germline V and J ends were trimmed by 0 bases and 6 bases, with 6 bases remaining between them. Per germline, CDR1 MNHEY and CDR2 SVGAGI. The CDR3 DNA reads TGTGCCAGCAGTTACTCAGGGGTCGAGCAGTACTTC. Its translation: CASSYSGVEQYF.

This clonotype occurred many times. The chain uses TRBV12-3 or TRBV12-4 and TRBJ2-2; D may match TRBD1 or TRBD2 (5 bases each). Between the trimmed V and J ends, which lost 4 bases and 5 bases, there was a span of 14 bases. This CDR3 region has 15 residues. The CDR3 DNA follows: TGTGCCAGCAGTTCCCCCAGGGACGGGACCGGGGAGCTGTTTTTT. Amino acids: CASSSPRDGTGELFF.

This clonotype has only a few counts. This sequence joins TRBV29-1 and TRBJ2-7; D is undetermined. The germline V gene encodes CDR1 SQVTM and CDR2 ANQGSEA. The V and J ends lost 1 base and 3 bases respectively, with 7 bases between them. CDR3 length: 12 residues. The CDR3 spells CSVEGTNYEQYF. The CDR3 DNA sequence: TGCAGCGTTGAAGGGACCAACTACGAGCAGTACTTC.

This clonotype was counted many times. This sequence joins TRBV29-1 and TRBJ1-2, with TRBD1 as a possible D gene (6 bases). Trimming cost V 3 bases and J 2 bases, with 10 bases left between them. CDR3 length: 13 residues. Germline CDR1 SQVTM, CDR2 ANQGSEA. CDR3 coding DNA: TGCAGCGTTGATGGGCAGGGGAACTATGGCTACACCTTC. Its translation: CSVDGQGNYGYTF. Full variable domain (remainder filled in from reference TRBV29-1 and TRBJ1-2): SAVISQKPSRDICQRGTSLTIQCQVDSQVTMMFWYRQQPGQSLTLIATANQGSEATYESGFVIDKFPISRPNLTFSTLTVSNMSPEDSSIYLCSVDGQGNYGYTFGSGTRLTVV.

This clonotype has more than one count but fewer than ten. The chain couples TRBV20-1 to TRBJ1-5; 7 nucleotides match TRBD1. Germline lookup yields CDR1 DFQATT and CDR2 SNEGSKA (reference sequence). The V segment lost 0 bases and the J segment 0 bases; nucleotides outside the gene matches: 5. The CDR3 contains 16 residues. The CDR3 nucleotides read TGCAGTGCTAGAGATAGACGGACAGGTAGCAATCAGCCCCAGCATTTT. It translates to CSARDRRTGSNQPQHF.

This clonotype was observed a few times. This rearrangement joins TRBV5-5 to TRBJ1-1; D is perhaps TRBD1 (5 bases). The CDR3 has 16 residues. Germline V gene data show CDR1 as SGHKS and CDR2 as YYEKEE (reference sequence). The ends were cut back, 4 bases at V and 2 bases at J, with 18 bases in the middle. The CDR3 region has the DNA TGTGCCAGCAGCCCGGGGGGTCGACCTATCAACACTGAAGCTTTCTTT. Translation: CASSPGGRPINTEAFF.

V gene TRBV5-4 combines with J gene TRBJ1-1, with D possibly matching TRBD1 (5 bases). The CDR3 runs to 15 residues. Germline CDR1 SGHNT, CDR2 YYREEE (reference sequence). V lost 4 bases, J lost 0 bases, and 13 bases lay in between. This CDR3 is CASSPGGDVNTEAFF. The CDR3 bases are TGTGCCAGCAGCCCCGGGGGGGACGTGAACACTGAAGCTTTCTTT.

The chain carries TRBV12-3 or TRBV12-4 and TRBJ2-3; the D is unclear. The V gene lost 2 bases and the J gene lost 3 bases, with 6 bases spanning the gap. This CDR3 is 13 amino acids long. DNA of the CDR3: TGTGCCAGCAGTTTAACCTGGACAGATACGCAGTATTTT. Its translation is CASSLTWTDTQYF.

In its sample, this clonotype was seen many times. This rearrangement joins TRBV11-2 to TRBJ1-1; D is unresolved. CDR3 size: 10 residues. Germline-derived CDR1 and CDR2 are SGHAT and FQNNGV. The CDR3 reads CRVGSTEAFF. The CDR3 DNA sequence: TGTAGGGTCGGGAGCACTGAAGCTTTCTTT. Full variable domain (outside the CDR3, taken from reference TRBV11-2 and TRBJ1-1): EAGVAQSPRYKIIEKRQSVAFWCNPISGHATLYWYQQILGQGPKLLIQFQNNGVVDDSQLPKDRFSAERLKGVDSTLKIQPAKLEDSAVYLCRVGSTEAFFGQGTRLTVV.